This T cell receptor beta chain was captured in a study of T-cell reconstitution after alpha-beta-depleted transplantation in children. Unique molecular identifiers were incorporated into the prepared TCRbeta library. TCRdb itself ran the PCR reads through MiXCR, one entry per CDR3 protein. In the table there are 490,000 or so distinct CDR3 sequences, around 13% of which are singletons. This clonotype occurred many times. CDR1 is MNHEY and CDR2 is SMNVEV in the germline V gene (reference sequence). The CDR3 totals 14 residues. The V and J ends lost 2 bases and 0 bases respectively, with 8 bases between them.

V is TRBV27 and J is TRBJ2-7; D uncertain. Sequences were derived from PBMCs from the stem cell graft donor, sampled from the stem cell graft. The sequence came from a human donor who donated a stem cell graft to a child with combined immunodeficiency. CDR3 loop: CASSLRENSYEQYF. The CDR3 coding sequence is TGTGCCAGCAGTTTAAGGGAAAACTCCTACGAGCAGTACTTC.